Only a few counts were recorded for the clone carrying this TCR beta chain. Antigen specificity is unknown. Investigators reverse transcribed all isolated RNA, so they sequenced expressed TCRB transcripts. TCRdb keeps only in-frame clones here, not all; method: immunoSEQ multiplex PCR. The sample contains around 180,000 clones, around 8% of which appear only once. The CDR3 loop spans 13 amino acids. Per germline, CDR1 SGHNT and CDR2 YENEEA. V lost 5 bases and J lost 4; bases outside the gene matches: 2. The data derive from a study of beta chain features in type 1 diabetes. The study's findings and limits: Moderately but significantly shorter TCRB CDR3s were found in Type 1 diabetes patients in all four CD4+ subsets.

Sequenced: central memory CD4+ T cells from blood. The chain combines TRBV11-3 with TRBJ2-5; 9 bases are shared with TRBD1. The source is a woman aged 40 to 55 with type 1 diabetes. Written as DNA, the CDR3 is TGTGCCAGCAGCCAGGACAGGGGAGAGACCCAGTACTTC. Protein product: CASSQDRGETQYF.